Detailed here is one T cell receptor beta chain. Its target is not known. Data came from immunoSEQ multiplex PCR; TCRdb stores just in-frame clones and leaves some out. The table includes approximately 180,000 clones, over 80% detected once. The data belong to a study of T cell responses to AZD1222 COVID-19 vaccine. Study results and caveats: Variant regions that are unmutated are reportedly the target of nearly half of spike-specific TCRs. The peak T cell response came first, and repertoires were sampled only after it. Spike-specific TCR breadth and depth were elevated following two AZD1222 doses.

CDR3 length: 15 residues. The germline CDR1 and CDR2 sequences are MNHEY and SVGAGI. Losses at the gene ends were 8 bases for V and 5 bases for J; bases not matched to a gene: 9. Sequenced here: peripheral blood, sampled 28 days after the second dose of the MenACWY control vaccine. V is TRBV6-5 and J is TRBJ2-1; 10 bases line up with TRBD2. The TCR comes from an adult who received the MenACWY meningococcal vaccine as a control. The CDR3 loop is CASGPRLAGHNEQFF. For the CDR3, the DNA is TGTGCCAGCGGGCCCCGACTAGCGGGTCACAATGAGCAGTTCTTC.